The 20 T cell receptor beta chains below were found in one sample sequenced in a study of blood T cell repertoires in COVID-19. The data were produced by immunoSEQ multiplex PCR, yet TCRdb's version contains in-frame clones alone and is incomplete. The table includes hundreds of thousands of clones, 80% to 90% detected once. Sequencing used PBMCs or T cells enriched from blood (not recorded which). These receptors all come from a young woman who had recovered from COVID-19.

The J gene is TRBJ2-3, the V gene TRBV5-6, with TRBD2 matching over 8 bases. V shed 4 bases, J shed 0 bases, and the junction held 10 bases outside the gene matches. Germline CDR1 is SGHDT and CDR2 is YYEEEE. The CDR3 is made up of 17 amino acids. CDR3 in amino acids: CASSQKRGLSSTDTQYF. CDR3 coding DNA: TGTGCCAGCAGCCAAAAGCGGGGGCTATCTAGCACAGATACGCAGTATTTT.

The V and J genes are TRBV5-1 and TRBJ2-5, with 10 bases matching TRBD2. The CDR3 is 17 amino acids. Germline V gives CDR1 SGHRS, CDR2 YFSETQ. The J segment lost 5 bases and the V segment lost 0 bases, leaving 10 bases of the junction unmatched. The CDR3 DNA follows: TGCGCCAGCAGCTTGGAGGCTAGCGGGGGACTCGAGGAGACCCAGTACTTC. This encodes CASSLEASGGLEETQYF.

This chain uses TRBV6-1 with TRBJ1-2; 7 bases are a match to TRBD1. V was clipped by 3 bases and J by 2 bases; unmatched bases: 6. Germline V gene data show CDR1 as MNHNS and CDR2 as SASEGT. This CDR3 contains 15 residues. CDR3 region: CASSDGLDRNYGYTF. DNA for the CDR3: TGTGCCAGCAGTGATGGCCTGGACAGGAACTATGGCTACACCTTC.

The chain carries TRBV2 and TRBJ2-4; TRBD2 matches 12 bases. Per germline, CDR1 SNHLY and CDR2 FYNNEI. Germline trimming cut 4 bases from V and 15 bases from J; bases unmatched to any gene: 7. The CDR3 covers 13 residues. The CDR3 reads CASSGTSGTLGYF. CDR3 sequence (DNA): TGTGCCAGCAGTGGGACTAGCGGGACACTAGGGTACTTC.

The genes are TRBV28 and TRBJ1-1; 8 nucleotides align to TRBD1. The CDR3 runs 13 residues. Looked up from germline, CDR1 is MDHEN and CDR2 is SYDVKM. Trimming took 6 bases from V and 7 from J; bases not matched to a gene: 7. The CDR3 spells CASRLTGEVEAFF. The CDR3 DNA reads TGTGCCAGCAGATTGACAGGGGAAGTTGAAGCTTTCTTT.

The rearrangement uses TRBV29-1 and TRBJ1-4, with 8 positions matching TRBD1. CDR1 is SQVTM, CDR2 ANQGSEA, per germline. The CDR3 extends over 13 amino acids. The V and J ends lost 3 bases and 8 bases, in that order; junction bases with no gene match: 5. DNA of the CDR3: TGCAGCGTTGACAGGGGGCAGGGAGAAAAACTGTTTTTT. This sequence encodes CSVDRGQGEKLFF.

The genes are TRBV12-3 or TRBV12-4 and TRBJ2-7; D is unclear. V gave up 6 bases and J gave up 6 bases, with 12 bases separating them. CDR3 length equals 12 residues. CDR3 protein: CASSLPGFEQYF. The CDR3 DNA is TGTGCCAGCAGCCTGCCCGGGTTCGAGCAGTACTTC.

V usage is TRBV5-1 and J usage is TRBJ1-1; 9 bases match TRBD1. The CDR3 loop spans 15 amino acids. J was trimmed by 4 bases and V by 4 bases; bases with no gene match: 8. Germline CDR1 is SGHRS and CDR2 is YFSETQ. The CDR3 DNA reads TGCGCCAGCAGCCCCCGGGACAGGGTCCCCACTGAAGCTTTCTTT. It translates to CASSPRDRVPTEAFF. The full variable domain, rest sourced from reference TRBV5-1 and TRBJ1-1, is KAGVTQTPRYLIKTRGQQVTLSCSPISGHRSVSWYQQTPGQGLQFLFEYFSETQRNKGNFPGRFSGRQFSNSRSEMNVSTLELGDSALYLCASSPRDRVPTEAFFGQGTRLTVV.

The chain joins TRBV5-1 to TRBJ1-1; 7 bases map to TRBD1. From germline, CDR1 is SGHRS and CDR2 YFSETQ. CDR3 length: 14 residues. The V gene end was trimmed by 1 base and the J gene end by 4 bases; junction bases not matched to a gene: 4. This chain's CDR3 is CASSLTGAVTEAFF. In DNA form, the CDR3 reads TGCGCCAGCAGCTTGACAGGGGCTGTCACTGAAGCTTTCTTT.

This chain connects TRBV7-2 to TRBJ1-1; D may be TRBD1 (5 bases). The V end lost 5 bases, the J end lost 0 bases, and 22 bases lay between the germline ends. The CDR3 runs 18 residues. In germline, CDR1 is SGHTA, CDR2 FQGNSA. This CDR3 is CASSGGAFSPFMNTEAFF. The CDR3, as DNA: TGTGCCAGCAGCGGAGGGGCCTTCTCACCCTTTATGAACACTGAAGCTTTCTTT.

This clone occurred once. J is TRBJ1-4 and V is TRBV7-2; TRBD1 aligns across 10 bases. Germline CDR1 and CDR2: SGHTA and FQGNSA. CDR3 length equals 17 residues. Trimming cost V 0 bases and J 4 bases; bases outside gene matches: 5. The CDR3: CASSLARQGAGNEKLFF. CDR3 DNA sequence: TGTGCCAGCAGCTTAGCCAGACAGGGGGCTGGTAATGAAAAACTGTTTTTT.

This chain connects TRBV21-1 to TRBJ1-2; the table names TRBD1, a call not compared with the DNA. TRBV21-1 is marked as a pseudogene. The CDR3 spans 9 residues. The DNA for the CDR3 is TGTGCCAGCAGCAAAGGGGGCTCCTTC. Translation gives CASSKGGSF.

The genes are TRBV7-3 and TRBJ1-1, with TRBD1 identical over 8 bases. This CDR3 contains 15 residues. The J segment lost 1 base and the V segment lost 5 bases, leaving 6 bases of the junction unmatched. Germline V CDR1 and CDR2: SGHTA, FQGTGA. The CDR3 is CASSLGGQGNTEAFF. CDR3 coding DNA: TGTGCCAGCAGCCTGGGAGGACAGGGGAACACTGAAGCTTTCTTT. The variable domain in full, with the rest retrieved from reference TRBV7-3 and TRBJ1-1, is GAGVSQTPSNKVTEKGKYVELRCDPISGHTALYWYRQSLGQGPEFLIYFQGTGAADDSGLPNDRFFAVRPEGSVSTLKIQRTERGDSAVYLCASSLGGQGNTEAFFGQGTRLTVV.

The count of this clone is one. The rearrangement joins TRBV28 to TRBJ1-5; D may be TRBD1 (5 bases). V dropped 3 bases and J dropped 0 bases, with 12 bases sitting between them. Germline CDR1 MDHEN, CDR2 SYDVKM. There are 16 residues in the CDR3. CDR3 sequence reads: CASSFSQGISNQPQHF. CDR3 DNA sequence: TGTGCCAGCAGTTTCTCCCAGGGTATTAGCAATCAGCCCCAGCATTTT.

The J gene is TRBJ1-1, the V gene TRBV11-1, with D maybe TRBD1 (5 bases). Trimming took 1 base from V and 9 from J, leaving 6 bases between them. This CDR3 contains 11 residues. Germline V gene lookup returns CDR1 SGHAT and CDR2 FQDESV (reference sequence). The CDR3 bases are TGTGCCAGCAGCTTAGTGGACAAAGCTTTCTTT. Translated, it gives CASSLVDKAFF.

Regarding this clone: Compared with germline, one end of the junction differs, possibly owing to a read error. The V call is TRBV29-1, the J call TRBJ1-1; D unclear. Germline CDR1 is SQVTM and CDR2 is ANQGSEA. This CDR3 contains 13 residues. CDR3 loop: CSVQDTANAEAFF. CDR3 bases: TGCAGCGTCCAAGACACGGCGAACGCTGAAGCTTTCTTT.

The J gene is TRBJ1-1, the V gene TRBV18; D ambiguous. V was cut by 2 bases and J by 5 bases, with 6 bases left in between. This CDR3 is 12 amino acids long. CDR1 KGHSH and CDR2 LQKENI come from the germline V gene. The DNA of the CDR3 is TGTGCCAGCTCACCATCGTCTACTGAAGCTTTCTTT. Its protein product is CASSPSSTEAFF.

The chain recombines TRBV7-9 with TRBJ2-5, with D tentatively TRBD1 (5 bases). Per germline, CDR1 SEHNR and CDR2 FQNEAQ (reference sequence). The CDR3 contains 14 residues. V lost 5 bases, J lost 2 bases, and 12 bases lay in between. The CDR3 nucleotides are TGTGCCAGCAGCAGCCGTTCAGGGCAAGAGACCCAGTACTTC. Protein sequence: CASSSRSGQETQYF. Variable domain in full (rest from reference TRBV7-9 and TRBJ2-5): DTGVSQNPRHKITKRGQNVTFRCDPISEHNRLYWYRQTLGQGPEFLTYFQNEAQLEKSRLLSDRFSAERPKGSFSTLEIQRTEQGDSAMYLCASSSRSGQETQYFGPGTRLLVL.

This rearrangement joins TRBV25-1 to TRBJ2-2, with 12 bases identical to TRBD2. Trimming at V came to 3 bases and at J to 0 bases, leaving 2 bases not matched to a gene. Per the germline V gene, CDR1 is MGHDK and CDR2 is SYGVNS. The CDR3 spans 17 residues. The CDR3 sequence: CASSELAGGPNTGELFF. CDR3 nucleotide sequence: TGTGCCAGCAGTGAGCTAGCGGGGGGGCCGAACACCGGGGAGCTGTTTTTT.

There are a few counts of this clone. The rearrangement joins TRBV5-5 to TRBJ1-6; TRBD1 agrees at 9 bases. Per the germline V gene, CDR1 is SGHKS and CDR2 is YYEKEE (reference sequence). V trimming: 4 bases; J trimming: 8 bases; junction bases outside the gene matches: 7. There are 15 residues in the CDR3. CDR3 loop: CASSKGTGIDSPLHF. The CDR3, as DNA: TGTGCCAGCAGCAAAGGGACAGGGATTGATTCACCCCTCCACTTT.